These 29 T cell receptor beta chains were sequenced from one sample in a study of cytotoxic CD8 clonotypes in ibrutinib-treated CLL. Assay used: immunoSEQ multiplex PCR; TCRdb lists only in-frame clones, some missing. The repertoire includes around 140,000 clones, around 81% of them detected once, and approximately 7.6% sits in the top ten. The sample in question was PBMCs, obtained after 36 months of ibrutinib treatment. The source of these receptors is a human donor with chronic lymphocytic leukemia.

This chain joins TRBV27 and TRBJ2-2; 12 bases map to TRBD2. This CDR3 contains 15 residues. V lost 6 bases to trimming and J lost 6 bases; unmatched junction nucleotides: 5. Germline V CDR1 and CDR2: MNHEY, SMNVEV (reference sequence). CDR3 protein: CASSGLAGTSGELFF. CDR3 nucleotide sequence: TGTGCCAGCAGCGGACTAGCGGGAACGTCCGGGGAGCTGTTTTTT.

The chain has TRBV4-2 and TRBJ2-5; no definite D call. The V end lost 0 bases, the J end lost 4 bases, and 9 bases lay between the germline ends. The CDR3 length is 14 residues. Germline V CDR1 and CDR2: LGHNA, YNFKEQ. The CDR3 spells CASSQDVARETQYF. DNA for the CDR3: TGTGCCAGCAGCCAAGATGTAGCACGAGAGACCCAGTACTTC.

This rearrangement joins TRBV7-2 to TRBJ2-2; possible D gene TRBD1, 5 bases. Germline V gene lookup returns CDR1 SGHTA and CDR2 FQGNSA. V was clipped by 7 bases and J by 0 bases, with 12 bases between them. The CDR3 loop spans 15 amino acids. As DNA, the CDR3 is TGTGCCAGCAAAAGGGGCAGGGCGAACACCGGGGAGCTGTTTTTT. Residues: CASKRGRANTGELFF. The whole variable domain, remainder taken from reference TRBV7-2 and TRBJ2-2, is GAGVSQSPSNKVTEKGKDVELRCDPISGHTALYWYRQSLGQGLEFLIYFQGNSAPDKSGLPSDRFSAERTGGSVSTLTIQRTQQEDSAVYLCASKRGRANTGELFFGEGSRLTVL.

This clone was seen a handful of times. The chain joins TRBV4-1 to TRBJ2-7, with D perhaps TRBD2 (5 bases). The germline CDR1 and CDR2 sequences are MGHRA and YSYEKL. This CDR3 region has 15 residues. The ends were cut back, 2 bases at V and 3 bases at J, with 14 bases in the middle. The CDR3 sequence: CASSQYGKRGYEQYF. CDR3 nucleotides: TGCGCCAGCAGCCAATACGGGAAGCGCGGCTACGAGCAGTACTTC.

This chain uses TRBV14 with TRBJ2-1; D remains ambiguous. Trimming shortened V by 5 bases and J by 5 bases, and 13 bases separated the two germline ends. The CDR3 contains 14 residues. Germline loops: CDR1 SGHDN, CDR2 FVKESK. The CDR3 is CASSTRTVNNEQFF. CDR3 bases: TGTGCCAGCAGCACCCGGACCGTAAACAATGAGCAGTTCTTC.

V usage is TRBV25-1 and J usage is TRBJ1-1; D is ambiguous. V gave up 8 bases and J gave up 7 bases, with 11 bases separating them. The CDR3 loop spans 11 amino acids. From germline, CDR1 is MGHDK and CDR2 SYGVNS. In nucleotides, the CDR3 is TGTGCCAGCTCCCGTTGGGTTGAAGCTTTCTTT. This codes for CASSRWVEAFF.

The genes are TRBV6-6 and TRBJ2-7; 9 bases map to TRBD1. V was pared by 5 bases and J by 9 bases, with 11 bases of the junction left unmatched. This CDR3 spans 14 amino acids. From germline, CDR1 is MNHNY and CDR2 SVGAGI (reference sequence). The CDR3 here is CASSNPGQGLGQYF. The DNA of the CDR3 is TGTGCCAGCAGTAACCCGGGACAGGGCCTAGGGCAGTACTTC.

The V gene is TRBV7-3, the J gene TRBJ2-3; the D gene is possibly TRBD1 (6 bases). The V gene's germline CDR1 is SGHTA and CDR2 FQGTGA. Trimming shortened V by 5 bases and J by 2 bases, and 17 bases separated the two germline ends. The CDR3 runs to 16 residues. In DNA form, the CDR3 reads TGTGCCAGCAGCCCCGGGCTGAACAGGGCCACAGATACGCAGTATTTT. This sequence encodes CASSPGLNRATDTQYF.

The chain has TRBV5-1 and TRBJ1-1; tentatively, D is TRBD1 (5 bases). Germline CDR1 reads SGHRS; CDR2 reads YFSETQ. The CDR3 spans 14 residues. V lost 7 bases and J lost 1, with 14 bases in between. As DNA, the CDR3 is TGCGCCAGCCGAGATTCGACAGAGAACACTGAAGCTTTCTTT. Amino acids: CASRDSTENTEAFF.

This chain joins TRBV27 and TRBJ2-5; 8 nucleotides line up with TRBD2. This CDR3 has 14 amino acids. Germline CDR1 reads MNHEY; CDR2 reads SMNVEV (reference sequence). J gave up 5 bases and V 4 bases, and 6 bases lay outside the gene matches. CDR3 amino acids: CASSSGGAAETQYF. In DNA form, the CDR3 reads TGTGCCAGCAGTTCGGGGGGGGCGGCTGAGACCCAGTACTTC.

This clone is a singleton in its sample. V usage is TRBV7-9 and J usage is TRBJ1-3; tentative D call: TRBD1 (5 bases). The germline gives CDR1 SEHNR, CDR2 FQNEAQ (reference sequence). The V end lost 5 bases, the J end lost 1 base, and 21 bases lay between the germline ends. The CDR3 totals 18 residues. This CDR3 reads CASSARGPKLGSGNTIYF. The CDR3 DNA is TGTGCCAGCAGCGCCCGGGGCCCTAAGCTGGGATCTGGAAACACCATATATTTT. Variable domain in full (rest from reference TRBV7-9 and TRBJ1-3): DTGVSQNPRHKITKRGQNVTFRCDPISEHNRLYWYRQTLGQGPEFLTYFQNEAQLEKSRLLSDRFSAERPKGSFSTLEIQRTEQGDSAMYLCASSARGPKLGSGNTIYFGEGSWLTVV.

V gene TRBV2 combines with J gene TRBJ1-3, with 8 positions matching TRBD1. The CDR3 loop spans 14 amino acids. Germline-derived CDR1 and CDR2 are SNHLY and FYNNEI. Trimming removed 10 bases from V and 3 bases from J; junction bases left unmatched: 8. CDR3 coding DNA: TGTGCCATCCCGGACAGGGCAAATGGAAACACCATATATTTT. As protein: CAIPDRANGNTIYF.

The chain combines TRBV18 with TRBJ1-1, with D perhaps matching TRBD1 (6 bases). Germline CDR1 reads KGHSH; CDR2 reads LQKENI. The CDR3 consists of 16 residues. Trimming removed 6 bases from V and 3 bases from J, with 20 bases in between. The CDR3 DNA reads TGTGCCAGCTCGAATTCCCAGGGTAGGGGGTACACTGAAGCTTTCTTT. It specifies CASSNSQGRGYTEAFF. The variable domain in full, completed from reference TRBV18 and TRBJ1-1, reads NAGVMQNPRHLVRRRGQEARLRCSPMKGHSHVYWYRQLPEEGLKFMVYLQKENIIDESGMPKERFSAEFPKEGPSILRIQQVVRGDSAAYFCASSNSQGRGYTEAFFGQGTRLTVV.

The V gene is TRBV27, the J gene TRBJ2-3, with TRBD2 as a possible D gene (6 bases). Germline V gives CDR1 MNHEY, CDR2 SMNVEV (reference sequence). The V end lost 8 bases, the J end lost 8 bases, and 17 bases lay between the germline ends. The CDR3 spans 13 residues. The CDR3 loop reads CASFSSALGTQYF. CDR3 DNA sequence: TGTGCCAGCTTCTCTAGCGCGCTGGGTACGCAGTATTTT.

As DNA, the CDR3 is TGTGCCAGCAGCCCCGGACCCCTGGAGGGCTACACCTTC. It codes for CASSPGPLEGYTF. The chain employs TRBV7-9 and TRBJ1-2; D gene unclear. The germline V and J ends were trimmed by 5 bases and 8 bases, with 15 bases remaining between them. The CDR3 runs 13 residues. Germline loops: CDR1 SEHNR, CDR2 FQNEAQ (reference sequence).

The V and J genes are TRBV7-8 and TRBJ2-7, with 7 bases fitting TRBD2. Germline-derived CDR1 and CDR2 are SGHVS and FQNEAQ. This CDR3 is 14 amino acids long. Germline trimming cut 2 bases from V and 4 bases from J; bases unmatched to any gene: 5. Written as DNA, the CDR3 is TGTGCCAGCAGCTTAAGGCGGGAGTGGTACGAGCAGTACTTC. Its protein product is CASSLRREWYEQYF.

J is TRBJ1-1 and V is TRBV10-2; D unresolved. Germline V gives CDR1 WSHSY, CDR2 SAAADI. This CDR3 region has 12 residues. The V gene lost 1 base and the J gene lost 6 bases, with 6 bases spanning the gap. The CDR3: CASSEWVAEAFF. CDR3 nucleotide sequence: TGCGCCAGCAGTGAGTGGGTCGCTGAAGCTTTCTTT.

The gene calls are TRBV7-9 and TRBJ2-6; the D gene is possibly TRBD1 (5 bases). This CDR3 has 17 amino acids. The ends were cut back, 6 bases at V and 0 bases at J, with 15 bases in the middle. Germline CDR1 and CDR2: SEHNR and FQNEAQ (reference sequence). CDR3: CASRETAANSGANVLTF. CDR3 bases: TGTGCCAGCAGAGAGACAGCTGCCAACTCTGGGGCCAACGTCCTGACTTTC.

This sequence joins TRBV5-6 and TRBJ2-2, with no clear D. The CDR3 sequence is 12 residues long. CDR1 and CDR2 (germline): SGHDT, YYEEEE. V lost 4 bases, J lost 4 bases, and 5 bases lay in between. The CDR3 coding sequence is TGTGCCAGCAGCCTTCCCACCGGGGAGCTGTTTTTT. Translation: CASSLPTGELFF.

The V and J genes are TRBV5-1 and TRBJ2-1; possibly TRBD1 for D (5 bases). The CDR3 is 13 residues long. The V end was cut by 0 bases, the J end by 10 bases, with 11 bases between. Germline V gives CDR1 SGHRS, CDR2 YFSETQ. CDR3 nucleotide sequence: TGCGCCAGCAGCTTGGTCAGGGCCCTGGAGCAGTTCTTC. Translation gives CASSLVRALEQFF. The variable domain in full, with the rest retrieved from reference TRBV5-1 and TRBJ2-1, is KAGVTQTPRYLIKTRGQQVTLSCSPISGHRSVSWYQQTPGQGLQFLFEYFSETQRNKGNFPGRFSGRQFSNSRSEMNVSTLELGDSALYLCASSLVRALEQFFGPGTRLTVL.

The chain combines TRBV2 with TRBJ2-7; D ambiguous. The germline V gene encodes CDR1 SNHLY and CDR2 FYNNEI. The CDR3 covers 11 residues. The V end was cut by 5 bases, the J end by 4 bases, with 6 bases between. CDR3 amino acids: CASSPKYEQYF. The CDR3 coding sequence is TGTGCCAGCAGTCCTAAATACGAGCAGTACTTC.

V and J are TRBV10-3 and TRBJ1-2; D is possibly TRBD1 (5 bases). The CDR3 extends over 15 amino acids. V was cut by 0 bases and J by 8 bases, with 16 bases left in between. CDR1 and CDR2 (germline): ENHRY, SYGVKD. The CDR3 nucleotides are TGTGCCATCAGTGAGTCGAGGACACTGGGGCTGGGCTACACCTTC. It yields the protein CAISESRTLGLGYTF.

This clone was counted only a few times. J is TRBJ1-1 and V is TRBV10-3, with a possible D match to TRBD1 (5 bases). The CDR3 contains 14 residues. Germline V gene sequence: CDR1 ENHRY, CDR2 SYGVKD. V was clipped by 7 bases and J by 1 base, with 13 bases between them. CDR3 nucleotide sequence: TGTGCCATCACGAGGGGAGGAGGGAACACTGAAGCTTTCTTT. Its translation: CAITRGGGNTEAFF.

The rearrangement uses TRBV4-1 and TRBJ1-3, with D tentatively TRBD1 (6 bases). The CDR3 contains 18 residues. The germline gives CDR1 MGHRA, CDR2 YSYEKL. Trimming pared 0 bases from V and 0 bases from J, leaving 15 bases between. CDR3 nucleotides: TGCGCCAGCAGCCAAGAATACGGGGGCAGTAGCTCTGGAAACACCATATATTTT. The encoded protein is CASSQEYGGSSSGNTIYF.

The chain uses TRBV10-3 and TRBJ2-7, with D possibly being TRBD2 (5 bases). The CDR3 consists of 15 residues. The V and J ends lost 2 bases and 3 bases respectively, with 14 bases between them. The germline V gene has CDR1 ENHRY and CDR2 SYGVKD. CDR3 nucleotide sequence: TGTGCCATCAGTGAGGGCCCGGGGAGCGACTACGAGCAGTACTTC. Amino acid sequence: CAISEGPGSDYEQYF.

The chain carries TRBV9 and TRBJ1-2; D not certain. Per germline, CDR1 SGDLS and CDR2 YYNGEE. The CDR3 loop spans 13 amino acids. Between the trimmed V and J ends, which lost 0 bases and 5 bases, there was a span of 8 bases. The CDR3 protein is CASSVDAEYGYTF. As DNA, the CDR3 is TGTGCCAGCAGCGTAGATGCAGAGTATGGCTACACCTTC.

A note on this clone: Other DNA sequences within the sample encode an identical CDR3. This chain connects TRBV20-1 to TRBJ2-5; D unclear. The germline CDR1 and CDR2 sequences are DFQATT and SNEGSKA (reference sequence). V was cut by 3 bases and J by 5 bases, with 7 bases left in between. There are 11 residues in the CDR3. In nucleotides, the CDR3 is TGCAGTGCTAGGATCCGGGAGACCCAGTACTTC. It specifies CSARIRETQYF.

The rearrangement uses TRBV7-2 and TRBJ2-7; tentatively, D is TRBD1 (5 bases). V lost 1 base to trimming and J lost 3 bases, with 13 bases between them. CDR1 and CDR2 from the germline V gene are SGHTA and FQGNSA. This CDR3 has 15 amino acids. The CDR3, as DNA: TGTGCCAGCAGCTTAGTGGAGACAGCCGTCTACGAGCAGTACTTC. As protein: CASSLVETAVYEQYF.

The chain combines TRBV7-2 with TRBJ1-2; D possibly corresponds to TRBD1 (6 bases). CDR1 is SGHTA and CDR2 is FQGNSA in the germline V gene. The V and J ends lost 4 bases and 4 bases respectively, with 16 bases between them. The CDR3 contains 15 residues. This CDR3 is CASSSPRTGTYGYTF. CDR3 coding DNA: TGTGCCAGCAGCTCCCCCCGTACAGGGACCTATGGCTACACCTTC.